This TCR beta chain was documented in a study of T-cell reconstitution after alpha-beta-depleted transplantation in children. As regards this clonotype: The junction does not match germline at one end; this may be a read error.

CDR3 length: 14 amino acids. Germline V gene sequence: CDR1 MNHEY, CDR2 SMNVEV (reference sequence). Researchers prepared the TCRbeta library using unique molecular identifiers, the study reports. TCRdb reprocessed the PCR reads with MiXCR, giving one entry per CDR3 protein. Of around 93,000 distinct CDR3 sequences in the sample, roughly 8% were seen once. The receptor's source is a human donor who donated a stem cell graft to a child with congenital amegakaryocytic thrombocytopenia. The rearrangement joins TRBV27 to TRBJ2-3, with unresolved D. The specimen was PBMCs from the stem cell graft donor, collected from the stem cell graft. In DNA form, the CDR3 reads TGTGCCAGCAGTTTACAGGCGAGCACAGATACGCAGTATTTC. Its translation is CASSLQASTDTQYF.